Sequencing of this T cell receptor beta chain was carried out in a study of T cell responses to AZD1222 COVID-19 vaccine. General study findings and limits: Only six or seven AZD1222 recipients were seropositive at baseline. Unmutated variant regions are reportedly targeted by nearly half of spike-specific TCRs. The peak T cell response came first, and repertoires were sampled only after it. Spike as a whole was targeted by vaccine-associated CD4 TCRs, dominant at 160-218 and 743-854.

CDR3 length: 15 amino acids. V was clipped by 7 bases and J by 2 bases; unmatched bases: 11. Germline V gene sequence: CDR1 SQVTM, CDR2 ANQGSEA. Method: immunoSEQ multiplex PCR; TCRdb's copy keeps in-frame clones and lacks some. The data contain 150,000 to 200,000 clones, 92% of them seen just once; the ten biggest clones take up 1% to 1.5%. As regards this clone: Its antigen is unidentified.

This TCR was sampled from an adult who received the AZD1222 COVID-19 vaccine. Sequences were derived from peripheral blood, sampled 28 days after the second AZD1222 dose. The rearrangement joins TRBV29-1 to TRBJ2-7, with 10 bases lining up with TRBD2. CDR3 protein: CSATDPAGGPYEQYF. The DNA for the CDR3 is TGCAGCGCCACGGACCCAGCGGGAGGGCCCTACGAGCAGTACTTC.